This passage covers 23 T cell receptor beta chains from one sample sequenced in a study of T cell responses to AZD1222 COVID-19 vaccine (dated by TCRdb to 2020 to 2023). The sample's time point label, decoded: baseline before first vaccination. Library creation used the immunoSEQ multiplex PCR assay. The table comes from immuneACCESS by way of TCRdb, which keeps in-frame sequences with V and J called. Part of the clones is missing from these tables; in studies checked, under half for an unresolved V gene and the rest for unknown reasons. In this sample the table shows 100,000 to 150,000 clones, around 89% of which occur a single time. The ten largest clones represent more than 4% of the sample. Sequences were derived from peripheral blood, sampled on day 0 of AZD1222 vaccination. Source of these receptors: an adult in good health.

The CDR3 loop reads CASSVQETQYF. As DNA, the CDR3 is TGTGCCAGCAGCGTTCAAGAGACCCAGTACTTC. The V call is TRBV3-1 (or the pseudogene TRBV3-2), the J call TRBJ2-5; the D is unclear. V lost 5 bases to trimming and J lost 2 bases, with 3 bases between them. This CDR3 region has 11 residues. Germline V gene lookup returns CDR1 LGHDT and CDR2 YNNKEL (reference sequence).

J is TRBJ2-3 and V is TRBV7-2; 9 bases fit TRBD1. V was pared by 6 bases and J by 6 bases, with 7 bases of the junction left unmatched. The germline gives CDR1 SGHTA, CDR2 FQGNSA. The CDR3 has 14 residues. The CDR3 region is CASSQQGAGDTQYF. For the CDR3, the DNA is TGTGCCAGCAGTCAACAGGGGGCGGGGGATACGCAGTATTTT.

This rearrangement joins TRBV27 to TRBJ1-1, with 10 bases lining up with TRBD1. This CDR3 is built from 14 residues. With 7 bases clipped from V and 3 bases from J, the junction kept 5 bases outside the gene matches. Germline CDR1 MNHEY, CDR2 SMNVEV (reference sequence). DNA of the CDR3: TGTGCCAGCAAACCGACAGGGGGCTACACTGAAGCTTTCTTT. Protein product: CASKPTGGYTEAFF.

Only one count was recorded for this clone. The CDR3 nucleotides are TGTGCCACCGGGTCTAGGGGGGAACAGTTCTTC. Amino acid sequence: CATGSRGEQFF. The chain carries TRBV24-1 and TRBJ2-1, with D perhaps TRBD1 or TRBD2 (6 bases each). CDR1 KGHDR and CDR2 SFDVKD come from the germline V gene. Between the trimmed V and J ends, which lost 9 bases and 13 bases, there was a span of 15 bases. The CDR3 is made up of 11 amino acids.

The chain recombines TRBV6-6 with TRBJ2-2; perhaps TRBD2 as D (5 bases). This CDR3 is built from 13 residues. In germline, CDR1 is MNHNY, CDR2 SVGAGI (reference sequence). Trimming stripped 6 bases from V and 6 bases from J, with 11 bases between. CDR3 amino acids: CASSPDFAGELFF. The CDR3 region has the DNA TGTGCCAGCAGCCCGGACTTTGCCGGGGAGCTGTTTTTT.

This chain connects TRBV28 to TRBJ1-5, with a possible D match to TRBD1 (5 bases). CDR1 is MDHEN and CDR2 is SYDVKM in the germline V gene. The CDR3 runs 12 residues. V lost 8 bases, J lost 2 bases, and 7 bases lay in between. The CDR3 DNA reads as TGTGCCAGCGGGGGAGGCAATCAGCCCCAGCATTTT. It is translated as CASGGGNQPQHF.

This chain uses TRBV18 with TRBJ2-3; 9 positions agree with TRBD2. This CDR3 region has 17 residues. Germline CDR1 KGHSH, CDR2 LQKENI. Losses at the gene ends were 6 bases for V and 0 bases for J; bases not matched to a gene: 10. The CDR3 DNA sequence: TGTGCCAGCTCTCCCCTAGCGGGAATAACTAGCACAGATACGCAGTATTTT. It encodes CASSPLAGITSTDTQYF. Together with reference TRBV18 and TRBJ2-3, the CDR3 gives the full variable domain: NAGVMQNPRHLVRRRGQEARLRCSPMKGHSHVYWYRQLPEEGLKFMVYLQKENIIDESGMPKERFSAEFPKEGPSILRIQQVVRGDSAAYFCASSPLAGITSTDTQYFGPGTRLTVL.

V is TRBV7-3 and J is TRBJ1-2; the match to TRBD1 covers 7 bases. CDR1 and CDR2 from the germline V gene are SGHTA and FQGTGA. The CDR3 contains 15 residues. V was pared by 5 bases and J by 4 bases, with 10 bases of the junction left unmatched. CDR3 coding DNA: TGTGCCAGCAGCCTCGTACAGGGGCCCGGCTATGGCTACACCTTC. This translates into CASSLVQGPGYGYTF.

This chain connects TRBV7-9 to TRBJ2-7; tentatively, D is TRBD1 or TRBD2 (5 bases each). CDR3 length: 12 amino acids. From germline, CDR1 is SEHNR and CDR2 FQNEAQ (reference sequence). Trimming pared 5 bases from V and 6 bases from J, leaving 11 bases between. The CDR3 loop is CASSPSGLEQYF. The DNA for the CDR3 is TGTGCCAGCAGCCCCTCGGGGCTCGAGCAGTACTTC. Using reference TRBV7-9 and TRBJ2-7 for the parts outside the CDR3, the full variable domain is DTGVSQNPRHKITKRGQNVTFRCDPISEHNRLYWYRQTLGQGPEFLTYFQNEAQLEKSRLLSDRFSAERPKGSFSTLEIQRTEQGDSAMYLCASSPSGLEQYFGPGTRLTVT.

This sequence joins TRBV18 and TRBJ2-1; tentatively, D is TRBD2 (5 bases). The CDR3 covers 17 residues. V was trimmed by 3 bases and J by 9 bases, leaving 24 bases between them. The germline CDR1 and CDR2 sequences are KGHSH and LQKENI. CDR3: CASSPSGGSARAGEQFF. CDR3 DNA: TGTGCCAGCTCACCCTCTGGTGGTAGCGCCCGCGCAGGTGAGCAGTTCTTC.

The V call is TRBV28, the J call TRBJ1-1; 8 bases are a match to TRBD1. This CDR3 is 16 amino acids long. Germline trimming cut 6 bases from V and 0 bases from J; bases unmatched to any gene: 9. Germline values: CDR1 MDHEN, CDR2 SYDVKM. In nucleotides, the CDR3 is TGTGCCAGCAGACCACCGGGGGGACAGGTGAACACTGAAGCTTTCTTT. Translating gives CASRPPGGQVNTEAFF.

This clone was detected only once. The chain carries TRBV28 and TRBJ2-3; 9 nucleotides agree with TRBD2. This CDR3 has 12 amino acids. V lost 6 bases, J lost 10 bases, and 5 bases stayed unmatched. Germline V gene lookup returns CDR1 MDHEN and CDR2 SYDVKM. CDR3 region: CASRAGGAAQYF. The CDR3 nucleotides are TGTGCCAGCAGAGCGGGGGGAGCGGCGCAGTATTTT.

The J gene is TRBJ1-1, the V gene TRBV28; D gene uncertain. Deletions cut 4 bases from V and 1 base from J, with 13 bases between. CDR1 and CDR2 from the germline V gene are MDHEN and SYDVKM. This CDR3 has 15 residues. For the CDR3, the DNA is TGTGCCAGCAGTTCGCTCTCTCTCGGGAACACTGAAGCTTTCTTT. This sequence encodes CASSSLSLGNTEAFF.

V gene TRBV3-1 (or the pseudogene TRBV3-2) combines with J gene TRBJ1-1; possible D gene TRBD1, 5 bases. Trimming cost V 8 bases and J 3 bases, with 13 bases left between them. Germline lookup yields CDR1 LGHDT and CDR2 YNNKEL (reference sequence). CDR3 length: 13 amino acids. CDR3 coding DNA: TGTGCCAGCGTCCCGACAGATTACACTGAAGCTTTCTTT. As protein: CASVPTDYTEAFF.

The V call is TRBV7-2, the J call TRBJ2-3, with D perhaps matching TRBD1 or TRBD2 (5 bases each). Trimming stripped 5 bases from V and 2 bases from J, with 11 bases between. From germline, CDR1 is SGHTA and CDR2 FQGNSA. The CDR3 runs 14 residues. CDR3: CASSPSGTTDTQYF. The CDR3 region has the DNA TGTGCCAGCAGCCCCTCCGGGACCACAGATACGCAGTATTTT.

The chain uses TRBV9 and TRBJ1-1; D ambiguous. Trimming pared 0 bases from V and 1 base from J, leaving 7 bases between. In germline, CDR1 is SGDLS, CDR2 YYNGEE. CDR3 length equals 14 residues. CDR3 residues: CASSVVAKNTEAFF. In DNA, the CDR3 is TGTGCCAGCAGCGTAGTAGCCAAGAACACTGAAGCTTTCTTT.

J is TRBJ2-7 and V is TRBV4-1; 9 bases map to TRBD2. Trimming cost V 1 base and J 2 bases; bases outside gene matches: 6. CDR1 is MGHRA and CDR2 is YSYEKL in the germline V gene. The CDR3 consists of 16 residues. In DNA form, the CDR3 reads TGCGCCAGCAGCCAAGGAAGCGGGGGGTCTACCTACGAGCAGTACTTC. This codes for CASSQGSGGSTYEQYF.

The V call is TRBV7-9, the J call TRBJ1-2, with unresolved D. V dropped 5 bases and J dropped 4 bases, with 5 bases sitting between them. Germline CDR1 is SEHNR and CDR2 is FQNEAQ (reference sequence). This CDR3 contains 11 residues. CDR3 sequence (DNA): TGTGCCAGCAGCCCGACCTATGGCTACACCTTC. Amino acid sequence: CASSPTYGYTF.

The CDR3, as DNA: TGTGCCAGCACCCAGGGGAGCTCACCCCTCCACTTT. Translated, it gives CASTQGSSPLHF. This rearrangement joins TRBV7-9 to TRBJ1-6; the D gene is possibly TRBD1 (6 bases). Germline V lookup: CDR1 SEHNR, CDR2 FQNEAQ (reference sequence). Deletions cut 7 bases from V and 10 bases from J, with 11 bases between. CDR3 size: 12 residues.

The chain carries TRBV7-9 and TRBJ2-1; a possible D gene is TRBD2 (6 bases). Germline CDR1 SEHNR, CDR2 FQNEAQ (reference sequence). This CDR3 spans 17 amino acids. Trimming removed 5 bases at V and 6 bases at J, with 23 bases between. The CDR3, as DNA: TGTGCCAGCAGCCCTCGCTCCTTAGCGGAGTCATTCAATGAGCAGTTCTTC. The encoded protein is CASSPRSLAESFNEQFF.

The V call is TRBV18, the J call TRBJ1-5; D is undetermined. The CDR3 runs to 15 residues. Germline assignment: CDR1 KGHSH and CDR2 LQKENI. V gave up 2 bases and J gave up 4 bases, with 12 bases separating them. The CDR3 DNA reads TGTGCCAGCTCACCAATCCATCTTGAGAATCAGCCCCAGCATTTT. Translation: CASSPIHLENQPQHF.

The V gene is TRBV7-3, the J gene TRBJ2-6, with 8 bases lining up with TRBD2. The junction had 3 bases not matched to a gene; V was cut back by 6 bases and J by 2 bases. The CDR3 is made up of 15 amino acids. Germline V gene lookup returns CDR1 SGHTA and CDR2 FQGTGA. This CDR3 reads CASSRGGTGANVLTF. CDR3 coding DNA: TGTGCCAGCAGTCGCGGGGGGACTGGGGCCAACGTCCTGACTTTC.

The chain recombines TRBV30 with TRBJ2-1; TRBD2 agrees at 9 bases. The CDR3 consists of 15 residues. CDR1 is GTSNPN and CDR2 is SVGIG in the germline V gene (reference sequence). V gave up 5 bases and J gave up 10 bases; unmatched junction bases: 15. CDR3: CAWDVGAGGPGEQFF. The CDR3 DNA follows: TGTGCCTGGGACGTTGGTGCGGGAGGGCCAGGAGAGCAGTTCTTC.